These T cell receptor beta chains were read from a single sample in a study of blood T cells in healthy people across ages. A single record per CDR3 protein comes from TCRdb applying MiXCR to the 5' RACE reads. The table lists some 1.4 million distinct CDR3 sequences, around 42% of them singletons. The sample was blood. The receptor source for this set is a young woman in good health. CDR3s leave out the opening cysteine and the closing phenylalanine or tryptophan.

V gene,CDR3 length,CDR3 protein
TRBV7-2,16,ASSYLRTSGANAYEQY
TRBV28,11,ASRLQGTDGYT
TRBV15,14,ATSSMGQGVGETQY
TRBV3-1,10,ASSRGQTGYT
TRBV28,14,ASSPRQGTYQETQY
TRBV28,17,ASSLKIWYAGDSTDTQY
TRBV9,11,ASSKDGTAEQY
TRBV7-2,12,ASSLWGSYYEQY
TRBV5-5,11,ASSRTVGTEAF
TRBV29-1,12,SVTTPLMNTEAF
TRBV10-3,13,AIRPDREYSDEQY
TRBV5-1,14,ASSQGTGTGANVLT
TRBV5-8,13,ASSPKQGGQPPQH
TRBV20-1,10,SARGNDYGYT
TRBV6-5,12,ASSYSMDNSPLH
TRBV20-1,11,SARDTAGGPGY
TRBV3-1,11,ASSLVSGGEQY
TRBV4-1,15,ASSQDPLGRVYNEQF
TRBV6-5,16,ASSFPTTSGRVVDTQY
TRBV10-3,9,AIRSYNEQF
TRBV20-1,11,SAKGQGNSPLH
TRBV7-9,13,ASSSNRDRAYEQY
TRBV25-1,15,ASSEHGTGAFNYGYT
TRBV28,12,ASSRPGANNEQF
TRBV20-1,13,SATSQGAVSCEQY
TRBV12-3/TRBV12-4,13,ASSLLGTAPYEQY
TRBV6-4,11,ASSDERDTEAF
TRBV29-1,12,SVASGTGIDEQY
TRBV10-3,13,AISELDLSNQPQH
TRBV5-1,15,ASSSPTSGTSYNEQF